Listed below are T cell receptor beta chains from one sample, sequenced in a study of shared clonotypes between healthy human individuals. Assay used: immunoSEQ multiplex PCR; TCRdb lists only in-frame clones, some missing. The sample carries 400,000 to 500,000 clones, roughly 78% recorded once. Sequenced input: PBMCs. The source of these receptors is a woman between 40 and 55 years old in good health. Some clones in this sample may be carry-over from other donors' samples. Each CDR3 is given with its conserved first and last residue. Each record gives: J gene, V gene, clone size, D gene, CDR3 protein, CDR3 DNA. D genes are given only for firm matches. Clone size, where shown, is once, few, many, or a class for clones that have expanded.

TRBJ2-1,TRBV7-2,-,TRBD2,CASSFGLAGGEQFF,TGTGCCAGCAGCTTCGGACTAGCGGGAGGTGAGCAGTTCTTC
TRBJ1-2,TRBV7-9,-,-,CASSGSSRGGHNYGYTF,TGTGCCAGCAGTGGGTCGTCGCGCGGGGGGCATAACTATGGCTACACCTTC
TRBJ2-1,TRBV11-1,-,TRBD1,CASSPRDRKLYNEQFF,TGTGCCAGCAGCCCCCGGGACAGAAAGCTTTACAATGAGCAGTTCTTC
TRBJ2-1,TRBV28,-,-,CASSLSYNEQFF,TGTGCCAGCAGTTTGTCTTACAATGAGCAGTTCTTC
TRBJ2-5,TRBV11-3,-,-,CASSLGVEETQYF,TGTGCCAGCAGCTTAGGCGTGGAGGAGACCCAGTACTTC
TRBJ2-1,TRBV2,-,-,CASSTYNEQFF,TGTGCCAGCAGCACTTACAATGAGCAGTTCTTC
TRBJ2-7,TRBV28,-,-,CASSSGQNYEQYF,TGTGCCAGCAGTAGCGGACAGAACTACGAGCAGTACTTC
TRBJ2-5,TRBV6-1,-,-,CASSVNQETQYF,TGTGCCAGCAGTGTCAACCAAGAGACCCAGTACTTC
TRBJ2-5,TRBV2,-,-,CASSVSLRTPGETQYF,TGTGCCAGCAGTGTTAGTCTTAGAACTCCCGGGGAGACCCAGTACTTC
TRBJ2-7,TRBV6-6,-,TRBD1,CASSYPGQGGHEQYF,TGTGCCAGCAGTTATCCAGGACAGGGTGGTCACGAGCAGTACTTC
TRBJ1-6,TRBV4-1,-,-,CASSPQGSGPLHF,TGCGCCAGCAGCCCCCAAGGATCCGGGCCCCTCCACTTT
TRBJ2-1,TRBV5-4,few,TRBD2,CASSGGLAGYNEQFF,TGTGCCAGCAGCGGGGGACTAGCGGGCTACAATGAGCAGTTCTTC
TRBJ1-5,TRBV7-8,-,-,CASSLGAKGLNQPQHF,TGTGCCAGCAGCTTAGGGGCAAAGGGGCTTAATCAGCCCCAGCATTTT
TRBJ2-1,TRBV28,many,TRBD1,CASRTGATSHNEQFF,TGTGCCAGCAGAACAGGGGCGACCTCTCACAATGAGCAGTTCTTC
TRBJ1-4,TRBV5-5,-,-,CASSQGRVVTNEKLFF,TGCGCCAGCAGCCAAGGTCGGGTCGTCACTAATGAAAAACTGTTTTTT
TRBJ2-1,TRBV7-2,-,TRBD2,CASSFSGLAGGPKYNEQFF,TGTGCCAGCAGCTTCAGCGGACTAGCGGGAGGGCCAAAGTACAATGAGCAGTTCTTC
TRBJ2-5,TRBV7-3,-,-,CASSLSGARETQYF,TGTGCCAGCAGCTTAAGCGGGGCCCGCGAGACCCAGTACTTC
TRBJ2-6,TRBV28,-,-,CASSSSTEPASGANVLTF,TGTGCCAGCAGTTCCTCCACGGAGCCCGCCTCTGGGGCCAACGTCCTGACTTTC
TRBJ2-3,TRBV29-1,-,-,CSVVMIDTQYF,TGCAGCGTTGTCATGATAGATACGCAGTATTTT
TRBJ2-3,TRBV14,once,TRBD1,CASSQGRKQTGGPTDTQYF,TGTGCCAGCAGCCAAGGACGGAAACAGACAGGGGGCCCCACAGATACGCAGTATTTT
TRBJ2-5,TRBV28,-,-,CASSLFSVETQYF,TGTGCCAGCAGTTTATTCTCGGTAGAGACCCAGTACTTC
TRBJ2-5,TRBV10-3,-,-,CAISWGVDETQYF,TGTGCCATCAGTTGGGGGGTTGACGAGACCCAGTACTTC
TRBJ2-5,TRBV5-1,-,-,CASSQGPPWRETQYF,TGCGCCAGCAGCCAAGGGCCTCCTTGGCGGGAGACCCAGTACTTC
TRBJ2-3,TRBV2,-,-,CASSVRGAGTDTQYF,TGTGCCAGCAGTGTACGGGGTGCCGGCACAGATACGCAGTATTTT
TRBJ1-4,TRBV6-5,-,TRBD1,CASSYRRGLGEKLFF,TGTGCCAGCAGTTACCGAAGGGGGCTTGGTGAAAAACTGTTTTTT
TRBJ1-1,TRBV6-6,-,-,CASSTQGMFAFF,TGTGCCAGCAGTACACAGGGCATGTTCGCTTTCTTT
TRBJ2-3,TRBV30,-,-,CACRLGGPSTDTQYF,TGTGCCTGCAGGTTGGGGGGGCCCTCTACAGATACGCAGTATTTT
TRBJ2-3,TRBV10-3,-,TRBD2,CAISVGSGGWTDTQYF,TGTGCCATCAGTGTGGGGAGCGGGGGTTGGACAGATACGCAGTATTTT
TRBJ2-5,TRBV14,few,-,CASSQEMGPGETQYF,TGTGCCAGCAGCCAAGAAATGGGTCCGGGCGAGACCCAGTACTTC
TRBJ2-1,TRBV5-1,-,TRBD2,CASSPRLARSYNEQFF,TGCGCCAGCAGCCCTCGACTAGCCCGCTCCTACAATGAGCAGTTCTTC
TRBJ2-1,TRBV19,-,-,CASSMDRRGYNEQFF,TGTGCCAGTAGTATGGACCGGCGGGGCTACAATGAGCAGTTCTTC
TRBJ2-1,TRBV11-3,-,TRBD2,CASSLEAGAGQFF,TGTGCCAGCAGCTTAGAAGCGGGAGCGGGGCAGTTCTTC
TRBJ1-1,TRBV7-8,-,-,CASSRMRFMNTEAFF,TGTGCCAGCAGCCGCATGCGATTCATGAACACTGAAGCTTTCTTT
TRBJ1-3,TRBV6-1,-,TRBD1,CASSEATGAGNTIYF,TGTGCCAGCAGTGAAGCGACAGGGGCTGGAAACACCATATATTTT
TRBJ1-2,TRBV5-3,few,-,CARRHPLYGYTF,TGTGCCAGAAGGCACCCTCTCTATGGCTACACCTTC
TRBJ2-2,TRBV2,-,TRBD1,CASSEGRGRTGELFF,TGTGCCAGCAGTGAGGGCAGGGGGCGCACCGGGGAGCTGTTTTTT
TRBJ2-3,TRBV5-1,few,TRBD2,CASSFASGSGSDTQYF,TGCGCCAGCAGCTTTGCTAGCGGGAGTGGGTCAGATACGCAGTATTTT
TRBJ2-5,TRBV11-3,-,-,CASSHLGGVGETQYF,TGTGCCAGCAGCCACTTAGGGGGTGTTGGAGAGACCCAGTACTTC
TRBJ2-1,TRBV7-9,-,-,CASSLVGSYNEQFF,TGTGCCAGCAGCTTAGTAGGGTCCTACAATGAGCAGTTCTTC
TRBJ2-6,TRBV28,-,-,CASSLPSGANVLTF,TGTGCCAGCAGTTTGCCATCTGGGGCCAACGTCCTGACTTTC
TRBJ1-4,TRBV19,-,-,CASSGQVATNEKLFF,TGTGCCAGTAGTGGGCAGGTAGCAACTAATGAAAAACTGTTTTTT
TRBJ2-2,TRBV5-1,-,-,CASSFQGGTGELFF,TGCGCCAGCAGCTTCCAGGGAGGAACCGGGGAGCTGTTTTTT
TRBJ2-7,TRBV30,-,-,CAWNKDSYEQYF,TGTGCCTGGAACAAGGACAGCTACGAGCAGTACTTC
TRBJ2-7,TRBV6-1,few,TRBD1,CASSESGTGGYEQYF,TGTGCCAGCAGTGAATCCGGGACAGGGGGCTACGAGCAGTACTTC
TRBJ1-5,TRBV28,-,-,CASSHRSSNQPQHF,TGTGCCAGCAGCCACAGGAGTAGCAATCAGCCCCAGCATTTT
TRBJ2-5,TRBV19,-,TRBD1,CASSPQGSETQYF,TGTGCCAGTAGCCCACAGGGGAGTGAGACCCAGTACTTC
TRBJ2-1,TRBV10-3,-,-,CAISESSSGNGNNEQFF,TGTGCCATCAGTGAAAGTAGTAGCGGTAATGGTAACAATGAGCAGTTCTTC